The clone carrying this TCR beta chain was counted at least ten times. The antigen is not known. In germline, CDR1 is GTSNPN, CDR2 SVGIG (reference sequence). The CDR3 has 13 residues. V shed 5 bases and J shed 4 bases, with 14 bases lying between them. Attachment of unique molecular identifiers to individual cDNA molecules was performed. A single record per CDR3 protein comes from TCRdb applying MiXCR to the 5' RACE reads. The sample lists tens of thousands of distinct CDR3 sequences; roughly 5.3% were seen once. The sample belongs to a study of early T cells in non-severe SARS-CoV-2 infection. Whole-study context: The chains were unpaired, and the sequenced material was bulk RNA from unsorted whole blood.

Points from the study as a whole: VDJdb matching skewed toward anti-spike CD8 responses, missing private and CD4 specificities.

The chain is built from TRBV30 and TRBJ1-1; no definite D call. The TCR sequence derives from an adult who was a healthcare worker with PCR-confirmed SARS-CoV-2 infection or an uninfected control (not recorded which). What was sequenced was whole blood. The CDR3 nucleotides are TGTGCCTGGGTGTCCCGGTCGGGCACTGAAGCTTTCTTT. It encodes CAWVSRSGTEAFF.